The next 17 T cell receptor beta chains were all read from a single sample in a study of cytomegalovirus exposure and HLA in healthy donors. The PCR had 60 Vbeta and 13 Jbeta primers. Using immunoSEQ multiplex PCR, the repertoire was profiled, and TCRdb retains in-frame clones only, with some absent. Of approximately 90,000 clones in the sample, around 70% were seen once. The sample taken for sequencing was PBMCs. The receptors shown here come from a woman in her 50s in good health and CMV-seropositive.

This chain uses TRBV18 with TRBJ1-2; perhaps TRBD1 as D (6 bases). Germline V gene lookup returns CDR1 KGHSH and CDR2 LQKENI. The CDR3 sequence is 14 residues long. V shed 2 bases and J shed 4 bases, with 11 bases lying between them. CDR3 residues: CASSPRQEVYGYTF. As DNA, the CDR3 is TGTGCCAGCTCACCAAGACAGGAAGTCTATGGCTACACCTTC.

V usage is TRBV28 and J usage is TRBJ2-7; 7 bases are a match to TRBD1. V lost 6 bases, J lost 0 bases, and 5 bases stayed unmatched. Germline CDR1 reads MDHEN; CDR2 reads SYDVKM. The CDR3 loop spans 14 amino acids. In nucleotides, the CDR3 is TGTGCCAGCAGATCGACAGGGAGCTCCTACGAGCAGTACTTC. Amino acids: CASRSTGSSYEQYF.

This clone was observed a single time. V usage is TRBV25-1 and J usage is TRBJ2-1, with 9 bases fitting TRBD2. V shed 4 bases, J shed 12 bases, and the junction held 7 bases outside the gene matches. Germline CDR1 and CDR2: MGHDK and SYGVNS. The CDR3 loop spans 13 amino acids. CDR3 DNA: TGTGCCAGCAGTGTAAAAGCGGGAGGTATGCAGTTCTTC. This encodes CASSVKAGGMQFF.

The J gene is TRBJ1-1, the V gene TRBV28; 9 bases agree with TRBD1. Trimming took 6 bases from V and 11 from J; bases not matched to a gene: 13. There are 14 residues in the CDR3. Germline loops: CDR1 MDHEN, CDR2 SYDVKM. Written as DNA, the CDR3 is TGTGCCAGCAGGCCACCTGGGACAGGGTCCACGGCTTTCTTT. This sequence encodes CASRPPGTGSTAFF.

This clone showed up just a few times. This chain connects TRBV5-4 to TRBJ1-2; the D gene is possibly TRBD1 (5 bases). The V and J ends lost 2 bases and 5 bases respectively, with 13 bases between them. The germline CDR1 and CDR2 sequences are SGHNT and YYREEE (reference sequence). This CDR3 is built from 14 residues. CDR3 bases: TGTGCCAGCAGCTTTCAGGGTTCGGGTTATGGCTACACCTTC. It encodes CASSFQGSGYGYTF.

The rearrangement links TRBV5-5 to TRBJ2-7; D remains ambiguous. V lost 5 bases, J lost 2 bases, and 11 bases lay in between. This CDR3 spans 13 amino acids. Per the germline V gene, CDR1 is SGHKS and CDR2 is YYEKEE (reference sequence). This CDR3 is CASRVQATYEQYF. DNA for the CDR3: TGTGCCAGCAGGGTGCAGGCAACCTACGAGCAGTACTTC.

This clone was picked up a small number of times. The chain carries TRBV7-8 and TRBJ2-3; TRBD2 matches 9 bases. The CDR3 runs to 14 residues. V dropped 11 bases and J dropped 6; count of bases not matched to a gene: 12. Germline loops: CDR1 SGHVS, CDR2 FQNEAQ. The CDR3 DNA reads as TGTGCCCTCAGTAGTCTAGCGGGAACGGATACGCAGTATTTT. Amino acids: CALSSLAGTDTQYF.

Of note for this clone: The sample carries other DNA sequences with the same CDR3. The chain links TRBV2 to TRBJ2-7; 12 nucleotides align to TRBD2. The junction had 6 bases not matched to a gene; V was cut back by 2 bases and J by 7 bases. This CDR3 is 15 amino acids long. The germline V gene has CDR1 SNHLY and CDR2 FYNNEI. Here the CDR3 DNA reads TGTGCCAGCAGTGAACTAGCGGGGGGGCCGGGTGAGCAGTACTTC. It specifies CASSELAGGPGEQYF.

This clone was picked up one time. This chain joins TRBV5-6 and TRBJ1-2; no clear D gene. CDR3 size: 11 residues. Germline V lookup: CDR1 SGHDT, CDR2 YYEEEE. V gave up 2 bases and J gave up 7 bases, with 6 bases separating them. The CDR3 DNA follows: TGTGCCAGCAGCTTTCGGGTTGGCTACACCTTC. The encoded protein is CASSFRVGYTF.

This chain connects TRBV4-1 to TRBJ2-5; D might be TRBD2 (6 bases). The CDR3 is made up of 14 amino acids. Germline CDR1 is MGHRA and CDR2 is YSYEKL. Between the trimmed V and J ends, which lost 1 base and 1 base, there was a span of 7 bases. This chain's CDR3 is CASSQVGGQETQYF. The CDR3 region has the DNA TGCGCCAGCAGCCAAGTGGGAGGCCAAGAGACCCAGTACTTC.

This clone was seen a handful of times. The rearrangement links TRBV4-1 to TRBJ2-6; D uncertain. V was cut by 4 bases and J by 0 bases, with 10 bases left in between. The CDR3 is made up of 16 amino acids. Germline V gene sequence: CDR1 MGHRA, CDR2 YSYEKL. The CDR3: CASSLLGSSGANVLTF. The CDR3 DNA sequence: TGCGCCAGCAGCCTTCTGGGCAGCTCTGGGGCCAACGTCCTGACTTTC.

The CDR3: CASAWSSLTEAFF. The CDR3 region has the DNA TGTGCCAGCGCCTGGAGCTCGTTGACTGAAGCTTTCTTT. The chain carries TRBV19 and TRBJ1-1; D gene ambiguous. The CDR3 spans 13 residues. V was pared by 9 bases and J by 5 bases, with 16 bases between. CDR1 and CDR2 (germline): LNHDA, SQIVND (reference sequence).

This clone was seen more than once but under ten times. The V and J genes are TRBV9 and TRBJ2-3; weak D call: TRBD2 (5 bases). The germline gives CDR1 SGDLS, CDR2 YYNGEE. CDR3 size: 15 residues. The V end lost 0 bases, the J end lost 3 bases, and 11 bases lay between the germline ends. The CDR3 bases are TGTGCCAGCAGCGTAGGTGAGGTAGCGACAGATACGCAGTATTTT. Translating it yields CASSVGEVATDTQYF.

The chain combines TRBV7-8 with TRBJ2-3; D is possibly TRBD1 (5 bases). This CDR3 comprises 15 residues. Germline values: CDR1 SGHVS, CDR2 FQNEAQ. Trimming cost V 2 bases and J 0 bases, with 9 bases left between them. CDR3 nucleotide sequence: TGTGCCAGCAGCTTAAGGGGCTCTAGCACAGATACGCAGTATTTT. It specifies CASSLRGSSTDTQYF. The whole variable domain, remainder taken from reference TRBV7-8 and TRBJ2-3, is GAGVSQSPRYKVAKRGQDVALRCDPISGHVSLFWYQQALGQGPEFLTYFQNEAQLDKSGLPSDRFFAERPEGSVSTLKIQRTQQEDSAVYLCASSLRGSSTDTQYFGPGTRLTVL.

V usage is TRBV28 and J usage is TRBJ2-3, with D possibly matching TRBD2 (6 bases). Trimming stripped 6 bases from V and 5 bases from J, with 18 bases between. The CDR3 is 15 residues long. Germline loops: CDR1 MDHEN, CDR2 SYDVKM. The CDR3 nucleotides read TGTGCCAGCAGATCAACTAGATCGGAGGGAGATACGCAGTATTTT. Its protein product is CASRSTRSEGDTQYF.

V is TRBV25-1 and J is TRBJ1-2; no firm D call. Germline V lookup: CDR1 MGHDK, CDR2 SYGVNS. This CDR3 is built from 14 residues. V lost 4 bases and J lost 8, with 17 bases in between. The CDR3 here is CASSVGPTYGGYTF. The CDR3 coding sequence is TGTGCCAGCAGTGTTGGGCCAACCTATGGCGGCTACACCTTC.

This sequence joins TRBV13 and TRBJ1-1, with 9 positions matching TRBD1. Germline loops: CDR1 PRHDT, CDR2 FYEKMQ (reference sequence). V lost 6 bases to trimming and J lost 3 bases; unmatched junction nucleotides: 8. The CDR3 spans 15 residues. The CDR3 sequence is CASRQQGARDTEAFF. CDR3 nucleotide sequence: TGTGCCAGCAGGCAACAGGGGGCGCGGGACACTGAAGCTTTCTTT.